This is a list of T cell receptor beta chains from one sample in a study of Ad26.COV2.S vaccination and SARS-CoV-2 variants. Generated by immunoSEQ multiplex PCR, the TCRdb table keeps only in-frame clones and is missing some. The sample comprises about 350,000 clones, about 89% of which are singletons, and roughly 5% rests with the top ten. The source material was peripheral blood, sampled in a trial of Ad26.COV2.S vaccine versus placebo. These TCRs come from a person aged 18-60 years who received the Ad26.COV2.S COVID-19 vaccine or a placebo. The CDR3 runs from the conserved cysteine through the conserved F or W. A D gene is named only where the DNA matches it firmly. Expanded clones are given a class, and other clones once, few, many or no size at all.

clone_size d_call j_call v_call cdr3_nt cdr3_aa
NA TRBD1 TRBJ1-1 TRBV6-5 TGTGCCAGCAGGACAGGGGGCAGGACTGAAGCTTTCTTT CASRTGGRTEAFF
NA NA TRBJ2-5 TRBV6-5 TGTGCCAGCAGTTCCAGAGGGGGCCAAGAGACCCAGTACTTC CASSSRGGQETQYF
NA NA TRBJ1-1 TRBV27 TGTGCCAGCAGTTTATTGGTGAACACTGAAGCTTTCTTT CASSLLVNTEAFF
NA NA TRBJ1-4 TRBV5-1 TGCGCCAGCAGCCCGCAGCCAGGGCAAACTAATGAAAAACTGTTTTTT CASSPQPGQTNEKLFF
NA TRBD1 TRBJ1-2 TRBV28 TGTGCCAGCAGTCCCTCATTAATGGGACAGACGACAGGCTACACCTTC CASSPSLMGQTTGYTF
NA NA TRBJ1-1 TRBV3-1/TRBV3-2 TGTGCCAGCAGAAGTCAGGGAATGAACACTGAAGCTTTCTTT CASRSQGMNTEAFF
NA NA TRBJ1-1 TRBV27 TGTGCCAGCATCGGCCCAGGGAGCGCTGAAGCTTTCTTT CASIGPGSAEAFF
NA NA TRBJ2-2 TRBV19 TGTGCCAGTGAAGAGGGAGACACCGGGGAGCTGTTTTTT CASEEGDTGELFF
NA NA TRBJ2-5 TRBV12-3/TRBV12-4 TGTGCCAGCAGTTTAACAGAAGAGACCCAGTACTTC CASSLTEETQYF
NA TRBD1 TRBJ2-1 TRBV6-2/TRBV6-3 TGTGCCAGCAGTTACCCCTCAATCCGACAGGGAAGGTACAATGAGCAGTTCTTC CASSYPSIRQGRYNEQFF
NA NA TRBJ1-1 TRBV7-2 TGTGCCAGCCGGAGGCGGGGGGGGAATCCCGAAGCTTTCTTT CASRRRGGNPEAFF
many NA TRBJ2-5 TRBV5-5 TGTGCCAGCAGCAGGGGGAGCATAGAGACCCAGTACTTC CASSRGSIETQYF
NA NA TRBJ2-2 TRBV19 TGTGCCAGTAGTATCGGCAGGGCAAGCACCGGGGAGCTGTTTTTT CASSIGRASTGELFF
NA NA TRBJ1-1 TRBV10-1 TGCGCCAGCAGCCCCGCGGTAGGGGAGGGGATGAACACTGAAGCTTTCTTT CASSPAVGEGMNTEAFF
NA NA TRBJ2-1 TRBV7-9 TGTGCCAGCAGCTTAGGGGGGCGAGGTTTCGCCTACAATGAGCAGTTCTTC CASSLGGRGFAYNEQFF
NA TRBD1 TRBJ1-1 TRBV27 TGTGCCAGCAGTTCGCGGACAGGCCGCGTTGAAGCTTTCTTT CASSSRTGRVEAFF
NA NA TRBJ2-2 TRBV27 TGTGCCAGCAGTTTCGGTCACACCGGGGAGCTGTTTTTT CASSFGHTGELFF
NA TRBD1 TRBJ1-1 TRBV6-5 TGTGCCAGCAGCGCACAGGGGGCTGGGAACACTGAAGCTTTCTTT CASSAQGAGNTEAFF
NA NA TRBJ1-1 TRBV14 TGTGCCAGCAGCCAAGGTTTTAAGGGCCCGAATGAAGCTTTCTTT CASSQGFKGPNEAFF
once NA TRBJ1-1 TRBV6-5 TGTGCCAGCTCGCTATCCGGGACATCGAACACTGAAGCTTTCTTT CASSLSGTSNTEAFF
NA NA TRBJ2-7 TRBV5-1 TGCGCCAGCAGCCTCCTAACAGGGACCTACGAGCAGTACTTC CASSLLTGTYEQYF
NA NA TRBJ2-3 TRBV2 TGTGCCAGCAGTGAAGCTATAAGCGGAAATACGCAGTATTTT CASSEAISGNTQYF
NA NA TRBJ2-7 TRBV4-1 TGCGCCAGCAGCCAAGAATTTCCCCCGACACCGGCCTACGAGCAGTACTTC CASSQEFPPTPAYEQYF
NA TRBD1 TRBJ1-6 TRBV5-1 TGCGCCAGCAGCATTGACAGGGAAATACCAAATTCACCCCTCCACTTT CASSIDREIPNSPLHF
once TRBD2 TRBJ2-1 TRBV28 TGTGCCAGCAGTTCCGGACTAGCGGGAGGGCCCGATGAGCAGTTCTTC CASSSGLAGGPDEQFF
NA NA TRBJ1-2 TRBV12-5 TGTGCTAGTGGGCTAGGGGGGCTAGGCTATGGCTACACCTTC CASGLGGLGYGYTF
NA NA TRBJ1-4 TRBV7-9 TGTGCCAGCAGCATCCTCGGGAGGGGGACTAATGAAAAACTGTTTTTT CASSILGRGTNEKLFF
NA NA TRBJ1-1 TRBV18 TGTGCCAGCTCACCACGGGTGAACACTGAAGCTTTCTTT CASSPRVNTEAFF
NA TRBD1 TRBJ1-1 TRBV4-3 TGCGCCAGCAGCCCGTCCGGGGAGGGGGCATCTGAACCTTTCTTT CASSPSGEGASEPFF
NA NA TRBJ1-5 TRBV2 TGTGCCAGCAGCCCCACCGGGACGCCGTTATTGGGTCAGCCCCAGCATTTT CASSPTGTPLLGQPQHF
once NA TRBJ2-5 TRBV7-8 TGTGCCAGCAGAGCAGGGGGAGGAGAGACCCAGTACTTC CASRAGGGETQYF
NA NA TRBJ2-3 TRBV7-9 TGTGCCAGCAGCTTTACCAACAGGTTGCGGAGCACAGATACGCAGTATTTT CASSFTNRLRSTDTQYF
NA TRBD2 TRBJ2-3 TRBV6-5 TGTGCCAGCAGCGCCCTAGCGAGCGGGGCAGATACGCAGTATTTT CASSALASGADTQYF
NA NA TRBJ1-1 TRBV7-6 TGTGCCAGCAGCCACGTCAGGGGCACTGAAGCTTTCTTT CASSHVRGTEAFF
NA TRBD1 TRBJ2-7 TRBV19 TGTGCCAGTAGTAGAGGGGGACAGAGGGGCGAGCAGTACTTC CASSRGGQRGEQYF
few TRBD1 TRBJ1-1 TRBV29-1 TGCAGCGCCGAGAGGGGGCTGGGGACTGAAGCTTTCTTT CSAERGLGTEAFF
NA TRBD2 TRBJ2-1 TRBV7-9 TGTGCCAGCAGCTCCTCGACTAGCGGGACATCCTACAATGAGCAGTTCTTC CASSSSTSGTSYNEQFF
NA NA TRBJ1-6 TRBV27 TGTGCCAGCAGCTTAGGGAGGGGGTCGTTACCGGTTTCACCCCTCCACTTT CASSLGRGSLPVSPLHF
NA TRBD2 TRBJ2-1 TRBV6-1 TGTGCCAGCAGTGAAGTCAGCGGGGGGGCAACCTACAATGAGCAGTTCTTC CASSEVSGGATYNEQFF
NA NA TRBJ2-7 TRBV3-1/TRBV3-2 TGTGCCAGCAGCGTACGATCAGGCGCCTACGAGCAGTACTTC CASSVRSGAYEQYF
NA NA TRBJ2-1 TRBV9 TGTGCCAGCAGCGTAGAAGGGGGAGCGGGATACAATGAGCAGTTCTTC CASSVEGGAGYNEQFF
NA NA TRBJ2-2 TRBV6-2/TRBV6-3 TGTGCCAGCAGTCAGGGTCTAGCGAGAGGTACCGGGGAGCTGTTTTTT CASSQGLARGTGELFF
NA NA TRBJ2-3 TRBV12-3/TRBV12-4 TGTGCCAGCAGTCTGATAGGGGATACGCAGTATTTT CASSLIGDTQYF
once NA TRBJ2-7 TRBV6-2/TRBV6-3 TGTGCCAGCAGTTACTCGATGAGGTCTGGGGGGCTCTACTCCTACGAGCAGTACTTC CASSYSMRSGGLYSYEQYF
NA NA TRBJ2-6 TRBV29-1 TGCAGCGTCATCAGGGATACGGGGGCCAACGTCCTGACTTTC CSVIRDTGANVLTF
NA TRBD2 TRBJ2-5 TRBV5-1 TGCGCCAGCAGCTTACCGACTAGCGGAACCGAAAACCAAGAGACCCAGTACTTC CASSLPTSGTENQETQYF
NA NA TRBJ2-1 TRBV16 TGTGCCAGCAGCCAATTAAGGGTTGAGCAGTTCTTC CASSQLRVEQFF
once NA TRBJ1-5 TRBV6-5 TGTGCCAGCAGTTCCTCCGACGGCAGCAATCAGCCCCAGCATTTT CASSSSDGSNQPQHF
NA TRBD1 TRBJ1-6 TRBV27 TGTGCCAGCAGCGCGACAGGGGAGTCGATCGGAGGTCTCTATAATTCACCCCTCCACTTT CASSATGESIGGLYNSPLHF
NA NA TRBJ1-6 TRBV4-3 TGCGCCAGCAGCCAAGATCGTGGGTTGTCACCCCTCCACTTT CASSQDRGLSPLHF
NA TRBD1 TRBJ1-2 TRBV5-1 TGCGCCAGCAGCTCTCGGACAGGGGTTAACTATGGCTACACCTTC CASSSRTGVNYGYTF
few TRBD1 TRBJ1-6 TRBV4-1 TGCGCCAGCAGCCTGCGACATACTTCGACAGGGGATAATTCACCCCTCCACTTT CASSLRHTSTGDNSPLHF
NA TRBD1 TRBJ2-5 TRBV14 TGTGCCAGCAGCCAAGAGGGCCCCCGACAGGGGTTCCAAAACCGTTGGGAGACCCAGTACTTC CASSQEGPRQGFQNRWETQYF